The clone carrying this T cell receptor (beta chain) was picked up a small number of times. What it recognizes is unknown. The sample originates from a study of cytotoxic CD8 clonotypes in ibrutinib-treated CLL. Study-level background: Of the patients, about a dozen were relapsed/refractory, under 16 treatment-naive and 17 to 18 IGHV unmutated.

Study-level results: Baseline-level clonality went beyond age-matched healthy donors and moved in step with circulating CD8+ T-cell counts. Clonality, elevated at ibrutinib response, dropped back toward baseline at progression.

With sequencing, the targeted depth ranged from 1 in 200,000 to 1 in 1 million T cells. Some clones are missing from TCRdb's copy, which holds only in-frame ones; the method was immunoSEQ multiplex PCR. The table shows 270,000 or so clones, with 76% occurring only once. This receptor was obtained from a human donor with chronic lymphocytic leukemia. The source was PBMCs, collected at disease progression, from a patient treated with ibrutinib.

The CDR3 loop is CASSPGQGTYNEQFF. The CDR3, as DNA: TGCGCCAGCAGCCCGGGACAGGGGACCTACAATGAGCAGTTCTTC. The gene calls are TRBV4-1 and TRBJ2-1; 10 positions agree with TRBD1. Germline CDR1 is MGHRA and CDR2 is YSYEKL. With 4 bases clipped from V and 2 bases from J, the junction kept 2 bases outside the gene matches. The CDR3 is made up of 15 amino acids.